These 32 T cell receptor beta chains came from one sample sequenced in a study of blood T cell repertoires in COVID-19. Sequencing was performed with immunoSEQ multiplex PCR; in TCRdb, only in-frame clones are kept and a portion is missing. The sample has about 210,000 clones; roughly 87% are singletons. The sequenced material came from PBMCs or T cells enriched from blood (not recorded which). These receptors were obtained from a man aged 18 to 30 with acute COVID-19.

V gene TRBV6-2 or TRBV6-3 combines with J gene TRBJ1-1, with 9 bases matching TRBD1. The V and J ends lost 2 bases and 2 bases, in that order; junction bases with no gene match: 3. CDR1 and CDR2 from the germline V gene are MNHEY and SVGEGT. The CDR3 loop spans 15 amino acids. CDR3 in amino acids: CASSYPGQGNTEAFF. The CDR3, as DNA: TGTGCCAGCAGTTACCCGGGACAGGGTAACACTGAAGCTTTCTTT.

This sequence joins TRBV5-6 and TRBJ2-4, with unresolved D. Deletions cut 4 bases from V and 7 bases from J, with 15 bases between. Looked up from germline, CDR1 is SGHDT and CDR2 is YYEEEE. This CDR3 is 14 amino acids long. DNA for the CDR3: TGTGCCAGCAGCCCCGAGCCGAGGAGTAACATTCAGTACTTC. This sequence encodes CASSPEPRSNIQYF.

This clone is a singleton in its sample. This chain joins TRBV3-1 (or the pseudogene TRBV3-2) and TRBJ1-4, with D possibly matching TRBD1 (6 bases). The CDR3 is made up of 16 amino acids. V lost 0 bases to trimming and J lost 4 bases, with 12 bases between them. Germline loops: CDR1 LGHDT, CDR2 YNNKEL (reference sequence). In DNA form, the CDR3 reads TGTGCCAGCAGCCAAGATTTCGTGGACAGTAATGAAAAACTGTTTTTT. Its protein product is CASSQDFVDSNEKLFF.

The chain employs TRBV7-2 and TRBJ1-2; D remains unclear. V dropped 2 bases and J dropped 0 bases, with 10 bases sitting between them. The CDR3 totals 15 residues. CDR1 SGHTA and CDR2 FQGNSA come from the germline V gene. The CDR3 protein is CASSLFDKTNYGYTF. The CDR3 bases are TGTGCCAGCAGCTTATTTGACAAAACTAACTATGGCTACACCTTC. Full variable domain (rest looked up from reference TRBV7-2 and TRBJ1-2): GAGVSQSPSNKVTEKGKDVELRCDPISGHTALYWYRQSLGQGLEFLIYFQGNSAPDKSGLPSDRFSAERTGGSVSTLTIQRTQQEDSAVYLCASSLFDKTNYGYTFGSGTRLTVV.

The chain employs TRBV24-1 and TRBJ2-1, with D possibly matching TRBD1 (6 bases). The germline CDR1 and CDR2 sequences are KGHDR and SFDVKD. The CDR3 is 16 amino acids. V lost 4 bases, J lost 0 bases, and 12 bases lay in between. CDR3 nucleotide sequence: TGTGCCACCAGTGAGGATACAGGGTCCTCCTACAATGAGCAGTTCTTC. It translates to CATSEDTGSSYNEQFF.

The genes are TRBV7-9 and TRBJ2-5; 11 bases align to TRBD1. The CDR3 covers 12 residues. Germline V gene lookup returns CDR1 SEHNR and CDR2 FQNEAQ (reference sequence). The ends lost 1 base at V and 13 bases at J; junction bases unmatched: 2. The CDR3 DNA is TGTGCCAGCAGCTTAGAAGGGACAGGGGGGTACTTC. Its protein product is CASSLEGTGGYF. The complete variable domain, with remaining parts taken from reference TRBV7-9 and TRBJ2-5, reads DTGVSQNPRHKITKRGQNVTFRCDPISEHNRLYWYRQTLGQGPEFLTYFQNEAQLEKSRLLSDRFSAERPKGSFSTLEIQRTEQGDSAMYLCASSLEGTGGYFGPGTRLLVL.

V and J are TRBV5-1 and TRBJ2-7; 7 nucleotides align to TRBD1. The V gene end was trimmed by 2 bases and the J gene end by 7 bases; junction bases not matched to a gene: 12. The germline V gene has CDR1 SGHRS and CDR2 YFSETQ. CDR3 length: 15 residues. CDR3 sequence reads: CASSLGDRVQPEQYF. In nucleotides, the CDR3 is TGCGCCAGCAGCTTAGGGGACAGAGTGCAACCGGAGCAGTACTTC.

The V and J genes are TRBV29-1 and TRBJ2-5; D is unresolved. The V gene's germline CDR1 is SQVTM and CDR2 ANQGSEA. The CDR3 runs 12 residues. V was pared by 4 bases and J by 1 base, with 7 bases between. CDR3 coding DNA: TGCAGCGTTGGTGGCTCCCAAGAGACCCAGTACTTC. Translation gives CSVGGSQETQYF.

The chain recombines TRBV5-6 with TRBJ1-4; 8 bases agree with TRBD1. V lost 3 bases to trimming and J lost 8 bases; unmatched junction nucleotides: 6. This CDR3 has 14 residues. The V gene's germline CDR1 is SGHDT and CDR2 YYEEEE. The CDR3 coding sequence is TGTGCCAGCAGCTACGGACAGGGTGGGGAAAAACTGTTTTTT. The encoded protein is CASSYGQGGEKLFF.

CDR3 DNA sequence: TGTGCCAGCAGCGGGCCAGGGGGAGGCTACACCTTC. Protein product: CASSGPGGGYTF. The chain uses TRBV9 and TRBJ1-2, with 7 bases that match TRBD1. The CDR3 is made up of 12 amino acids. With 3 bases clipped from V and 8 bases from J, the junction kept 4 bases outside the gene matches. CDR1 SGDLS and CDR2 YYNGEE come from the germline V gene.

V is TRBV7-2 and J is TRBJ1-2; the match to TRBD1 covers 8 bases. The V segment lost 4 bases and the J segment 4 bases; nucleotides outside the gene matches: 8. Per the germline V gene, CDR1 is SGHTA and CDR2 is FQGNSA. This CDR3 contains 15 residues. The CDR3 sequence is CASSSRTGMGYGYTF. Written as DNA, the CDR3 is TGTGCCAGCAGCTCTCGGACAGGGATGGGCTATGGCTACACCTTC.

The V and J genes are TRBV27 and TRBJ2-5, with TRBD1 matching 9 bases. Germline CDR1 and CDR2: MNHEY and SMNVEV (reference sequence). With V trimmed by 0 bases and J by 5 bases, 7 bases remained unmatched. CDR3 length: 16 residues. In nucleotides, the CDR3 is TGTGCCAGCAGTTTATCCTGGACAGGGGCAGGGGAGACCCAGTACTTC. It translates to CASSLSWTGAGETQYF.

The rearrangement links TRBV28 to TRBJ1-1; D not certain. The CDR3 has 14 residues. The ends were cut back, 4 bases at V and 11 bases at J, with 20 bases in the middle. CDR1 and CDR2 (germline): MDHEN, SYDVKM. CDR3 DNA: TGTGCCAGCAGTTCTCCTTACGAGGTAATTGCGGCTTTCTTT. Translation: CASSSPYEVIAAFF.

The gene calls are TRBV3-1 (or the pseudogene TRBV3-2) and TRBJ2-7; tentative D call: TRBD1 (6 bases). CDR1 LGHDT and CDR2 YNNKEL come from the germline V gene (reference sequence). Trimming left V 2 bases short and J 6 bases short, with 14 bases between. There are 14 residues in the CDR3. The CDR3 spells CASSQRNRVSEQYF. CDR3 nucleotide sequence: TGTGCCAGCAGCCAACGAAACAGGGTCTCCGAGCAGTACTTC.

This sequence joins TRBV11-2 and TRBJ2-7; D possibly corresponds to TRBD1 (5 bases). With 2 bases removed from V and 3 bases from J, the gap between germline ends came to 14 bases. CDR3 length: 15 residues. The germline V gene encodes CDR1 SGHAT and CDR2 FQNNGV. The CDR3 is CASSLPPQGYYEQYF. DNA for the CDR3: TGTGCCAGCAGCTTACCCCCCCAGGGCTACTACGAGCAGTACTTC.

The chain has TRBV5-4 and TRBJ2-7; D not certain. Trimming removed 0 bases at V and 4 bases at J, with 5 bases between. The CDR3 is 12 amino acids. CDR1 and CDR2 (germline): SGHNT, YYREEE (reference sequence). This CDR3 reads CASSLGRYEQYF. The CDR3 nucleotides read TGTGCCAGCAGCTTGGGGCGGTACGAGCAGTACTTC.

This clone has more than one count but fewer than ten. This chain uses TRBV9 with TRBJ1-1, with D perhaps TRBD1 (5 bases). The CDR3 length is 15 residues. Germline V lookup: CDR1 SGDLS, CDR2 YYNGEE. V dropped 4 bases and J dropped 1 base, with 14 bases sitting between them. The chain's CDR3 is CASSPKGWENTEAFF. The CDR3 DNA follows: TGTGCCAGCAGCCCAAAGGGGTGGGAGAACACTGAAGCTTTCTTT.

The genes are TRBV11-3 and TRBJ2-2, with 8 bases lining up with TRBD1. This CDR3 contains 14 residues. The J segment lost 4 bases and the V segment lost 3 bases, leaving 1 base of the junction unmatched. Germline assignment: CDR1 SGHNT and CDR2 YENEEA. Written as DNA, the CDR3 is TGTGCCAGCAGCTTTCAGGGGGCCACCGGGGAGCTGTTTTTT. The encoded protein is CASSFQGATGELFF.

The chain employs TRBV28 and TRBJ1-2; TRBD1 is a possible D gene (6 bases). Trimming took off 6 bases at V and 4 bases at J, with 18 bases between the two ends. Looked up from germline, CDR1 is MDHEN and CDR2 is SYDVKM. This CDR3 contains 15 residues. CDR3 sequence: CASRSKQGPGYGYTF. The CDR3 bases are TGTGCCAGCAGGTCAAAACAGGGTCCCGGCTATGGCTACACCTTC.

The V call is TRBV28, the J call TRBJ1-5; D perhaps matches TRBD1 (6 bases). V lost 6 bases and J 7 bases, leaving 13 bases between the germline ends. The CDR3 covers 13 residues. From germline, CDR1 is MDHEN and CDR2 SYDVKM. The CDR3 loop is CASSPSGAQPQHF. The CDR3 nucleotides are TGTGCCAGCAGCCCTTCAGGGGCCCAGCCCCAGCATTTT.

The chain uses TRBV28 and TRBJ1-5; a weak D match, TRBD1 (6 bases). V was cut by 6 bases and J by 6 bases, with 18 bases left in between. The CDR3 has 15 residues. Germline assignment: CDR1 MDHEN and CDR2 SYDVKM. For the CDR3, the DNA is TGTGCCAGCAGCCGTGGGACACGCGCTCTTCAGCCCCAGCATTTT. Translation gives CASSRGTRALQPQHF.

This clone has only one observation. This chain connects TRBV27 to TRBJ2-5, with 10 nucleotides matching TRBD2. V lost 5 bases to trimming and J lost 5 bases; unmatched junction nucleotides: 11. The V gene's germline CDR1 is MNHEY and CDR2 SMNVEV (reference sequence). The CDR3 spans 16 residues. The CDR3 protein is CASSPSASGSIETQYF. The CDR3 DNA reads TGTGCCAGCAGTCCCTCCGCTAGCGGGAGTATTGAGACCCAGTACTTC.

Only a few counts were recorded for this clone. The V call is TRBV29-1, the J call TRBJ2-1, with TRBD1 matching over 7 bases. Looked up from germline, CDR1 is SQVTM and CDR2 is ANQGSEA. V lost 6 bases and J lost 1; bases outside the gene matches: 9. The CDR3 loop spans 15 amino acids. The CDR3 DNA sequence: TGCAGCGTGGATGGGACAGAGGCTTCCTACAATGAGCAGTTCTTC. Protein sequence: CSVDGTEASYNEQFF.

The chain carries TRBV7-9 and TRBJ2-7; the D is unclear. CDR1 and CDR2 from the germline V gene are SEHNR and FQNEAQ (reference sequence). V was cut by 5 bases and J by 0 bases, with 11 bases left in between. CDR3 size: 14 residues. The CDR3 DNA sequence: TGTGCCAGCAGCAAGCCAGGAATCTCCTACGAGCAGTACTTC. Residues: CASSKPGISYEQYF. The entire variable domain, with the rest obtained from reference TRBV7-9 and TRBJ2-7, is as follows: DTGVSQNPRHKITKRGQNVTFRCDPISEHNRLYWYRQTLGQGPEFLTYFQNEAQLEKSRLLSDRFSAERPKGSFSTLEIQRTEQGDSAMYLCASSKPGISYEQYFGPGTRLTVT.

J is TRBJ1-4 and V is TRBV5-1; TRBD1 matches at 7 bases. This CDR3 has 13 amino acids. Germline V gene lookup returns CDR1 SGHRS and CDR2 YFSETQ. V lost 0 bases, J lost 10 bases, and 3 bases stayed unmatched. The CDR3 coding sequence is TGCGCCAGCAGCTTGGAACAGGGGCGAAAACTGTTTTTT. Amino acid sequence: CASSLEQGRKLFF. Full variable domain (missing parts from reference TRBV5-1 and TRBJ1-4): KAGVTQTPRYLIKTRGQQVTLSCSPISGHRSVSWYQQTPGQGLQFLFEYFSETQRNKGNFPGRFSGRQFSNSRSEMNVSTLELGDSALYLCASSLEQGRKLFFGSGTQLSVL.

V and J are TRBV30 and TRBJ2-7; maybe TRBD1 (6 bases). V lost 0 bases, J lost 6 bases, and 21 bases lay in between. CDR1 and CDR2 (germline): GTSNPN, SVGIG (reference sequence). CDR3 length: 16 amino acids. CDR3 bases: TGTGCCTGGAGTGTATCGATAGGGGGACAAAAATCCGAGCAGTACTTC. Its protein is CAWSVSIGGQKSEQYF.

The chain employs TRBV2 and TRBJ2-1, with D maybe TRBD2 (6 bases). V was cut by 5 bases and J by 4 bases, with 21 bases left in between. Per the germline V gene, CDR1 is SNHLY and CDR2 is FYNNEI. The CDR3 loop spans 17 amino acids. The CDR3 region is CASSSYSQRASYNEQFF. CDR3 coding DNA: TGTGCCAGCAGTTCCTACAGCCAGCGGGCCTCTTACAATGAGCAGTTCTTC.

Worth noting for this clone: Within the sample, other DNA sequences also encode this same CDR3. The chain has TRBV19 and TRBJ2-3; tentatively, D is TRBD2 (6 bases). Germline assignment: CDR1 LNHDA and CDR2 SQIVND (reference sequence). This CDR3 contains 15 residues. V was cut by 5 bases and J by 0 bases, with 12 bases left in between. The CDR3 DNA is TGTGCCAGTAGTGGTAGCGGAGCTAGCACAGATACGCAGTATTTT. Amino acids: CASSGSGASTDTQYF.

This clone appeared once. The chain carries TRBV7-8 and TRBJ2-1; 13 bases line up with TRBD2. V shed 6 bases and J 14 bases; nucleotides not matched to a gene: 16. Germline CDR1 reads SGHVS; CDR2 reads FQNEAQ. The CDR3 totals 16 residues. The CDR3 loop reads CASSSGTGGLAGVKFF. As DNA, the CDR3 is TGTGCCAGCAGTTCAGGGACAGGAGGACTAGCGGGAGTTAAGTTCTTC.

V gene TRBV7-9 combines with J gene TRBJ2-7, with 9 positions matching TRBD1. The germline gives CDR1 SEHNR, CDR2 FQNEAQ (reference sequence). The J segment lost 1 base and the V segment lost 3 bases, leaving 13 bases of the junction unmatched. The length of the CDR3 is 18 residues. The CDR3 DNA reads TGTGCCAGCAGCTTGGGGAAGTTTTCAGGACAGGGGTCCTACGAGCAGTACTTC. Translating it yields CASSLGKFSGQGSYEQYF.

This clone was detected only a few times. The V call is TRBV5-4, the J call TRBJ2-7; 7 nucleotides agree with TRBD1. The CDR3 contains 14 residues. Unmatched junction bases numbered 5, after V lost 3 bases and J lost 2 bases. Germline V gene data show CDR1 as SGHNT and CDR2 as YYREEE (reference sequence). CDR3 residues: CASSSKGQTYEQYF. CDR3 nucleotides: TGTGCCAGCAGCTCAAAGGGACAGACCTACGAGCAGTACTTC. Based on the CDR3 plus reference TRBV5-4 and TRBJ2-7, the full variable domain is ETGVTQSPTHLIKTRGQQVTLRCSSQSGHNTVSWYQQALGQGPQFIFQYYREEENGRGNFPPRFSGLQFPNYSSELNVNALELDDSALYLCASSSKGQTYEQYFGPGTRLTVT.

V is TRBV19 and J is TRBJ1-1; D unclear. The length of the CDR3 is 12 residues. CDR1 and CDR2 (germline): LNHDA, SQIVND (reference sequence). V lost 9 bases to trimming and J lost 3 bases, with 11 bases between them. CDR3 sequence: CASRNRDTEAFF. In DNA, the CDR3 is TGTGCCAGCAGGAACAGAGACACTGAAGCTTTCTTT.